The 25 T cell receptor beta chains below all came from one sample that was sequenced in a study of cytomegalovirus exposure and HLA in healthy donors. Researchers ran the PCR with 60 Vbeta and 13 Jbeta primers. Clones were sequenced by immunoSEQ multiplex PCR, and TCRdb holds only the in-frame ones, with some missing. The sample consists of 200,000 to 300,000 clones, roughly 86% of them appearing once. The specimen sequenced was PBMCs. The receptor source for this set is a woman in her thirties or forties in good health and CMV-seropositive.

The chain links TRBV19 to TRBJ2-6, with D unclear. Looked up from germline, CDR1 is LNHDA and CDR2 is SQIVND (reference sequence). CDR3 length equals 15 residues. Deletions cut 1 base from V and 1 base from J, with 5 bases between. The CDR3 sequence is CASSIGLSGANVLTF. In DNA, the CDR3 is TGTGCCAGTAGTATAGGTCTGTCTGGGGCCAACGTCCTGACTTTC. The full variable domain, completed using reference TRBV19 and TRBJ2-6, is DGGITQSPKYLFRKEGQNVTLSCEQNLNHDAMYWYRQDPGQGLRLIYYSQIVNDFQKGDIAEGYSVSREKKESFPLTVTSAQKNPTAFYLCASSIGLSGANVLTFGAGSRLTVL.

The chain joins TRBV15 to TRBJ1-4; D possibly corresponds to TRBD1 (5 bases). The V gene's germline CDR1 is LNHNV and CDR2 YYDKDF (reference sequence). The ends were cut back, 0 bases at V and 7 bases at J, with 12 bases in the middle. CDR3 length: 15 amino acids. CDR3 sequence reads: CATSRDRGDSEKLFF. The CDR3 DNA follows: TGTGCCACCAGCAGAGATCGGGGGGATAGTGAAAAACTGTTTTTT.

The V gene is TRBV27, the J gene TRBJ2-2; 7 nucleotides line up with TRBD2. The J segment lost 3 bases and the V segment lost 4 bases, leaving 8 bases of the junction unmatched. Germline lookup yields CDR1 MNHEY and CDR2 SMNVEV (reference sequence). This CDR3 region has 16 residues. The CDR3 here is CASSWGVGGDTGELFF. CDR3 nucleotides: TGTGCCAGCAGTTGGGGCGTGGGGGGGGACACCGGGGAGCTGTTTTTT.

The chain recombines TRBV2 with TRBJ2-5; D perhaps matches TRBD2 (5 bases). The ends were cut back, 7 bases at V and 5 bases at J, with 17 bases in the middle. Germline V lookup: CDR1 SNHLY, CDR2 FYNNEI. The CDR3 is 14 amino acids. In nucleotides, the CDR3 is TGTGCCAGCACCGACCCCGTGGGAGAGGAGACCCAGTACTTC. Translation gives CASTDPVGEETQYF.

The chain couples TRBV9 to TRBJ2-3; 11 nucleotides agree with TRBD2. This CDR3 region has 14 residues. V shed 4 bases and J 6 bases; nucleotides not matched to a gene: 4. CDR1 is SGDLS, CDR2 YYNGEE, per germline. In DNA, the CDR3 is TGTGCCAGCAGCCGGGGACTAGCGGAGGATACGCAGTATTTT. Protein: CASSRGLAEDTQYF.

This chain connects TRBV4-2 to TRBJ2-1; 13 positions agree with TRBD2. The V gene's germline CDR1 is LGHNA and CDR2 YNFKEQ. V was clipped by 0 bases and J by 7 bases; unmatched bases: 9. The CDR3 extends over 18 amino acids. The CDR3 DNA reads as TGTGCCAGCAGCCAAGAACTAGCGGGAGGGCCACCCCTAAATGAGCAGTTCTTC. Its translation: CASSQELAGGPPLNEQFF.

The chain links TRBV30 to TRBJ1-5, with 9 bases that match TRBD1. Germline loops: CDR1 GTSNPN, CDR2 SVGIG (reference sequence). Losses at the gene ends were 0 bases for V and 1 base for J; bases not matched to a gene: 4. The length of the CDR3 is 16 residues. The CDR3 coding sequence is TGTGCCTGGAGTGTAAAGGGACAGGGAAGCAATCAGCCCCAGCATTTT. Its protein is CAWSVKGQGSNQPQHF.

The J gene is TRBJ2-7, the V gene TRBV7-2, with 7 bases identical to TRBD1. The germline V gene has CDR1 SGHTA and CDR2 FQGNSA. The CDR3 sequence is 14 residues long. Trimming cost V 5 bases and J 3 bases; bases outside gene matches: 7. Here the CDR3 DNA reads TGTGCCAGCAGCCCCGGACAGGCTCTCTACGAGCAGTACTTC. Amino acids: CASSPGQALYEQYF.

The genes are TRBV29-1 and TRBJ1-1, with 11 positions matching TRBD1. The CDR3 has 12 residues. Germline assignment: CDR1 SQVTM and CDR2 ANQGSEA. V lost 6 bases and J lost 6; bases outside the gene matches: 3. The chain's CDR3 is CSVRTGGPEAFF. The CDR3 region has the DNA TGCAGCGTGCGGACAGGGGGCCCTGAAGCTTTCTTT.

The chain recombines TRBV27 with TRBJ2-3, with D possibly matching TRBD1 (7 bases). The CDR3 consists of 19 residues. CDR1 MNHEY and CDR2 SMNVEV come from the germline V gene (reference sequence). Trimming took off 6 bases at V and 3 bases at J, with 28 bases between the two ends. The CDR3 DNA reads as TGTGCCAGCAGAAGGGGGCGGGGCGGCGAGGGGTTGAAGACAGATACGCAGTATTTT. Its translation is CASRRGRGGEGLKTDTQYF.

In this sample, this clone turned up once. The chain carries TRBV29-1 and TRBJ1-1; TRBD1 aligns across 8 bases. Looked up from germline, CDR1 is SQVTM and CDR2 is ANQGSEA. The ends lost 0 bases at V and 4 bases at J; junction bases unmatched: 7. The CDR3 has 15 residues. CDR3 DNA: TGCAGCGTTGAAGACCCCAGGGGGCGGGTCACTGAAGCTTTCTTT. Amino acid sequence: CSVEDPRGRVTEAFF.

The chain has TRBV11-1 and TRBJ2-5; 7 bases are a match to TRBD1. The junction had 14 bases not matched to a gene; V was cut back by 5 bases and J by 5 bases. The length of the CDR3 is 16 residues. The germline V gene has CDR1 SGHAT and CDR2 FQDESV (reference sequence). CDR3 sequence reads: CASSGRQYRGFETQYF. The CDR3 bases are TGTGCCAGCAGCGGCCGTCAGTACAGGGGATTCGAGACCCAGTACTTC.

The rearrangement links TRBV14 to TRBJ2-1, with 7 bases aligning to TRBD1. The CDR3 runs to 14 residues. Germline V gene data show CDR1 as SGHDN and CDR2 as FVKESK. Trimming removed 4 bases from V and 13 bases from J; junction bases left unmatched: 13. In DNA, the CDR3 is TGTGCCAGCAGCCCCCACGCGCAGGGGGTCCGTCAGTTCTTC. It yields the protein CASSPHAQGVRQFF.

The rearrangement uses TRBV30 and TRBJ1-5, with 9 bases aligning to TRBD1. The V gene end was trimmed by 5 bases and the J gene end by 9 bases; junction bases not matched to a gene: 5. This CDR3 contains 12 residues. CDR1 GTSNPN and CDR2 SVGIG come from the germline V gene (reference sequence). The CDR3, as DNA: TGTGCCTGGGAAACAGGGGGCCTGCCCCAGCATTTT. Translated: CAWETGGLPQHF.

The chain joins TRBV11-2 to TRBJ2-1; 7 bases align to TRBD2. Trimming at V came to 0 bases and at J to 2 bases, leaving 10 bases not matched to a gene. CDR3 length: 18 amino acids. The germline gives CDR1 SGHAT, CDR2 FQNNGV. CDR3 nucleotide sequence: TGTGCCAGCAGCTTAGATTCTCCCCGAAGCGGGACCTACAATGAGCAGTTCTTC. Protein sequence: CASSLDSPRSGTYNEQFF.

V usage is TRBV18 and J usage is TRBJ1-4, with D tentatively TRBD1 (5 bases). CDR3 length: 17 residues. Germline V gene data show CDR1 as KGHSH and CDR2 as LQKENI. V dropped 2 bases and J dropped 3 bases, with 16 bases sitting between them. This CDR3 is CASSPSRTAGSNEKLFF. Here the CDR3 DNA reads TGTGCCAGCTCACCAAGTCGTACGGCAGGGTCTAATGAAAAACTGTTTTTT.

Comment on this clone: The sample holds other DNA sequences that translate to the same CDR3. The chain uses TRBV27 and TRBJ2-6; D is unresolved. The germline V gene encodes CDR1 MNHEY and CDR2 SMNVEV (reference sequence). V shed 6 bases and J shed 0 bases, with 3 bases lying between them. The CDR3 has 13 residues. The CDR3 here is CASRSSGANVLTF. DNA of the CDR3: TGTGCCAGCAGGAGCTCTGGGGCCAACGTCCTGACTTTC.

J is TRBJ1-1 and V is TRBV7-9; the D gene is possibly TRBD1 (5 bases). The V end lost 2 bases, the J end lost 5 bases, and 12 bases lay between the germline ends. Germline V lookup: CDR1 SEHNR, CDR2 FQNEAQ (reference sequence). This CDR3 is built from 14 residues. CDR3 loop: CASSLSPGRTEAFF. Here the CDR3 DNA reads TGTGCCAGCAGCTTAAGTCCAGGGAGGACTGAAGCTTTCTTT.

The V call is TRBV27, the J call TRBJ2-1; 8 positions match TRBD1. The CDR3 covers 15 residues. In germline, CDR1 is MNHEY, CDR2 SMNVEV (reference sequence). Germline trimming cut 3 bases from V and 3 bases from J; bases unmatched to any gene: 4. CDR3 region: CASSFEGQVYNEQFF. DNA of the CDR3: TGTGCCAGCAGTTTTGAGGGACAGGTCTACAATGAGCAGTTCTTC.

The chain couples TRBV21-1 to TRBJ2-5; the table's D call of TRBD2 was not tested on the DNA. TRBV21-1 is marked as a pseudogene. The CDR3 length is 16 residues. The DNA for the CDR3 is TGTGCCAGCAGCTTAAGGAGCGGGCCTTGGGACGAGACCCAGTACTTC. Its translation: CASSLRSGPWDETQYF.

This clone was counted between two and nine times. In DNA, the CDR3 is TGTGCCAGCAGCTTGTACTACTTAAATGAGCAGTTCTTC. Translated: CASSLYYLNEQFF. The chain employs TRBV5-6 and TRBJ2-1; D ambiguous. The V gene lost 1 base and the J gene lost 7 bases, with 9 bases spanning the gap. The germline V gene has CDR1 SGHDT and CDR2 YYEEEE. The CDR3 totals 13 residues.

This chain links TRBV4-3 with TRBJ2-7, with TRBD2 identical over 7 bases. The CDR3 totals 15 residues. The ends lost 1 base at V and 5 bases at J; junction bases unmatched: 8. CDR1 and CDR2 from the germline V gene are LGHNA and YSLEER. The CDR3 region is CASSQATAGYDEQYF. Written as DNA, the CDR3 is TGCGCCAGCAGCCAAGCGACAGCGGGATACGACGAGCAGTACTTC.

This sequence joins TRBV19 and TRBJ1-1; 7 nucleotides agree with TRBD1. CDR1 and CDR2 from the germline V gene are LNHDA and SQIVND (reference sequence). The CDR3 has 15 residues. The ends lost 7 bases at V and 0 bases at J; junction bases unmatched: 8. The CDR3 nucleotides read TGTGCCAGTACCGCTGACAGGGAAGTGAACACTGAAGCTTTCTTT. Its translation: CASTADREVNTEAFF.

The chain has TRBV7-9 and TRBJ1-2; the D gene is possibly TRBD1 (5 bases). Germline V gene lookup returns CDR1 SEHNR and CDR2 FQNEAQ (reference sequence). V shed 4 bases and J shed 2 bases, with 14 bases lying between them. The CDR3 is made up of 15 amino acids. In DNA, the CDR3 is TGTGCCAGCAGCTCCTCGGGGGGGACCAACTATGGCTACACCTTC. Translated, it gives CASSSSGGTNYGYTF. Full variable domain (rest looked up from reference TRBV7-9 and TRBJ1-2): DTGVSQNPRHKITKRGQNVTFRCDPISEHNRLYWYRQTLGQGPEFLTYFQNEAQLEKSRLLSDRFSAERPKGSFSTLEIQRTEQGDSAMYLCASSSSGGTNYGYTFGSGTRLTVV.

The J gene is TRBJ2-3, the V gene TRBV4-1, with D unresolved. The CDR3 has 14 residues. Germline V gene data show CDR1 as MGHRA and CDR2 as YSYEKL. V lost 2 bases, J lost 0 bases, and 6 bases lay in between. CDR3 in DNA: TGCGCCAGCAGCCAATTCTCTAGCACAGATACGCAGTATTTT. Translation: CASSQFSSTDTQYF.